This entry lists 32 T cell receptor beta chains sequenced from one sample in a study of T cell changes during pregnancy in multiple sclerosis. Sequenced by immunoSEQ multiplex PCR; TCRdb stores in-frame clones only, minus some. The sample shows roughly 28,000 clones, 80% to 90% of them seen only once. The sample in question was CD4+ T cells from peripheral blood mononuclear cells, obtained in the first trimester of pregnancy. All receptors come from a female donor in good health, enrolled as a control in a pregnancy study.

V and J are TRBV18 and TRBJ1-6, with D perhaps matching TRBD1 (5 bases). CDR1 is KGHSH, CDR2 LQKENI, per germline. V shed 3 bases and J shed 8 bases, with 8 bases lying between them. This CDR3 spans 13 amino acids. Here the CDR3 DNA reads TGTGCCAGCTCACCCGGGGGACATTCACCCCTCCACTTT. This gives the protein CASSPGGHSPLHF.

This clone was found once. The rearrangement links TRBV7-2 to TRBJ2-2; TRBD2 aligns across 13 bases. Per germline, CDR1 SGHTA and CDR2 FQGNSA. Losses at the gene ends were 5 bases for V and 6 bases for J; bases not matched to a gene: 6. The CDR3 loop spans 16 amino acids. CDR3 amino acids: CASSRLAGGGAGELFF. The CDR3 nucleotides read TGTGCCAGCAGCCGACTAGCGGGAGGCGGGGCCGGGGAGCTGTTTTTT.

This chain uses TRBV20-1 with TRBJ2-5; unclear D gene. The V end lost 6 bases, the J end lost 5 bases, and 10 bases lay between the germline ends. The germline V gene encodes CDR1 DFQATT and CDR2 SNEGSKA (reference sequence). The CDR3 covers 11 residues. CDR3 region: CSALALETQYF. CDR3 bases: TGCAGTGCCCTGGCCCTGGAGACCCAGTACTTC.

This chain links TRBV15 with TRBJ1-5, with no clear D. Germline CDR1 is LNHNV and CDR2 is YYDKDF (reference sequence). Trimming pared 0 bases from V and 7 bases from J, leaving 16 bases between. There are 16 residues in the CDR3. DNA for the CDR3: TGTGCCACCAGCAGAGATCAAGCAAAGTCGAGGCAGCCCCAGCATTTT. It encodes CATSRDQAKSRQPQHF.

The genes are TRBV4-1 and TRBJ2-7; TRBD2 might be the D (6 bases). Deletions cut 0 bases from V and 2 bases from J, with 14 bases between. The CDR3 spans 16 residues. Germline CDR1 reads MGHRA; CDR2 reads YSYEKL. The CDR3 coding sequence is TGCGCCAGCAGCCAAGAACCCACGGGAGCCCCCTACGAGCAGTACTTC. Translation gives CASSQEPTGAPYEQYF.

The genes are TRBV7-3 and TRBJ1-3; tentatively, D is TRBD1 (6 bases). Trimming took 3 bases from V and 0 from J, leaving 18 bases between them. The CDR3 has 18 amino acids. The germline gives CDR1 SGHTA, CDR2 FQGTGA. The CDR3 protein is CASSFQTGQKTSGNTIYF. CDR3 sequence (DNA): TGTGCCAGCAGCTTCCAGACGGGACAAAAGACCTCTGGAAACACCATATATTTT.

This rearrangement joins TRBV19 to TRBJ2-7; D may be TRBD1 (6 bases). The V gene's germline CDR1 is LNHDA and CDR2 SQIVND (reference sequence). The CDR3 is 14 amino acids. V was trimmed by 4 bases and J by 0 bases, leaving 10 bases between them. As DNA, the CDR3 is TGTGCCAGTAGTAGGACAGCCACCTCCTACGAGCAGTACTTC. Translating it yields CASSRTATSYEQYF.

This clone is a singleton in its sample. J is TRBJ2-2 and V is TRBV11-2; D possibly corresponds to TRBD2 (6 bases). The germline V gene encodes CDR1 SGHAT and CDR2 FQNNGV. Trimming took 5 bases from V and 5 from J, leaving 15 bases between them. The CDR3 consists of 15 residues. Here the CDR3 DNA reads TGTGCCAGCAGCGCGTGGGGTCGGGGGACCGGGGAGCTGTTTTTT. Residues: CASSAWGRGTGELFF.

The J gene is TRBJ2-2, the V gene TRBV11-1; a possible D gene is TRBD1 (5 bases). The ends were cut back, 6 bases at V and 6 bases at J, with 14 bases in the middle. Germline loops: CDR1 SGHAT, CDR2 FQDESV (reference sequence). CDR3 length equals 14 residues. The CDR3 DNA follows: TGTGCCAGCAGAGGGGTCCAAATGGCCGGGGAGCTGTTTTTT. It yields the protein CASRGVQMAGELFF.

The CDR3 sequence: CASSLTGDGYTF. The CDR3 DNA reads TGTGCCAGCAGTCTAACAGGGGATGGCTACACCTTC. The chain uses TRBV6-5 and TRBJ1-2, with 7 bases fitting TRBD1. This CDR3 region has 12 residues. Per germline, CDR1 MNHEY and CDR2 SVGAGI. V shed 5 bases, J shed 6 bases, and the junction held 3 bases outside the gene matches.

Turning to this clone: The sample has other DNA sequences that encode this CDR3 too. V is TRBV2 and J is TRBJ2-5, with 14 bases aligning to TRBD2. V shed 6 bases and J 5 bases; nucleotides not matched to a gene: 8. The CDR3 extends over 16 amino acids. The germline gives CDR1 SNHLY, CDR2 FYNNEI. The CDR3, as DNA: TGTGCCAGCAGCCAGACTAGCGGGGGGGCCGGTGAGACCCAGTACTTC. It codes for CASSQTSGGAGETQYF.

CDR3 region: CASSQEGRGHYGYTF. The CDR3 DNA is TGCGCCAGCAGCCAAGAGGGTAGAGGGCACTATGGCTACACCTTC. The V call is TRBV4-1, the J call TRBJ1-2; D gene unclear. Germline V lookup: CDR1 MGHRA, CDR2 YSYEKL. Trimming took 0 bases from V and 3 from J, leaving 11 bases between them. There are 15 residues in the CDR3.

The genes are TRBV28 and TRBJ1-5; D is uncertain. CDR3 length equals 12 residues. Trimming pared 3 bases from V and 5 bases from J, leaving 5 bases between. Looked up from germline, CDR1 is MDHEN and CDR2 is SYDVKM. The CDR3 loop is CASSLSDQPQHF. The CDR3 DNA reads TGTGCCAGCAGTTTGTCAGATCAGCCCCAGCATTTT.

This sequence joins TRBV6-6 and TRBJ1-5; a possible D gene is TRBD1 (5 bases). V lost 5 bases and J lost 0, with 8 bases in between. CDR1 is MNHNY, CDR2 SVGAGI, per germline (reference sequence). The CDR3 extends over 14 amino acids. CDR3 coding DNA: TGTGCCAGCAGTCCGACAGATAGCAATCAGCCCCAGCATTTT. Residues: CASSPTDSNQPQHF.

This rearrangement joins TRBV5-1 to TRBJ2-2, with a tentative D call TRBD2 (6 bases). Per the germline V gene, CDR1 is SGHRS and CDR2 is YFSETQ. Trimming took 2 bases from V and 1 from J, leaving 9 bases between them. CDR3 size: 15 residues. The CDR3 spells CASSFGGVNTGELFF. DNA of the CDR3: TGCGCCAGCAGCTTTGGAGGGGTGAACACCGGGGAGCTGTTTTTT.

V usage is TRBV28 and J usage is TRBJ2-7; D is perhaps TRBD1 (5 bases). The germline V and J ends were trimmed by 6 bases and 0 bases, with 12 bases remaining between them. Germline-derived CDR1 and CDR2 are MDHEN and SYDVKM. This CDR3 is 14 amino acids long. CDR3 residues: CASRKQGSSYEQYF. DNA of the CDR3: TGTGCCAGCAGAAAGCAGGGTAGCTCCTACGAGCAGTACTTC.

The CDR3 nucleotides are TGTGCCAGCAGTGAACGGGGGTCGTTATCTAATGAAAAACTGTTTTTT. Translated: CASSERGSLSNEKLFF. The chain uses TRBV6-1 and TRBJ1-4, with a weak D call TRBD1 (5 bases). The CDR3 is made up of 16 amino acids. V was clipped by 2 bases and J by 3 bases, with 13 bases between them. In germline, CDR1 is MNHNS, CDR2 SASEGT.

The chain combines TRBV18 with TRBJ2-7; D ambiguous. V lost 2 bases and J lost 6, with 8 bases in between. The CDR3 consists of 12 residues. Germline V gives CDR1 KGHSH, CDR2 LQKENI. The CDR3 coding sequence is TGTGCCAGCTCACCAGCTTCCGGCGAGCAGTACTTC. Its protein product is CASSPASGEQYF.

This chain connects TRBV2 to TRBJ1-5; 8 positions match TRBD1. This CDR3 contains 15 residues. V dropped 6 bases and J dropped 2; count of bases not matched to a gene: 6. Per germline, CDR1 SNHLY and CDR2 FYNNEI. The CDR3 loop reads CASRVQGGGNQPQHF. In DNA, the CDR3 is TGTGCCAGCAGAGTACAGGGGGGCGGCAATCAGCCCCAGCATTTT.

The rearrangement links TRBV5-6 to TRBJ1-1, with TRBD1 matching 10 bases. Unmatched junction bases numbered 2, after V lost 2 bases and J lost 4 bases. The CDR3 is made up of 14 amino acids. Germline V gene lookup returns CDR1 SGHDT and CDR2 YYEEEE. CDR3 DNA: TGTGCCAGCAGCTTCCGGGACAGGGGCACTGAAGCTTTCTTT. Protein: CASSFRDRGTEAFF.

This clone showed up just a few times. CDR3 amino acids: CASSFQGARGNTIYF. The CDR3 DNA follows: TGTGCCAGCAGTTTTCAGGGGGCGCGGGGAAACACCATATATTTT. The gene calls are TRBV9 and TRBJ1-3, with 8 bases matching TRBD1. Germline loops: CDR1 SGDLS, CDR2 YYNGEE. The V and J ends lost 5 bases and 4 bases, in that order; junction bases with no gene match: 8. This CDR3 has 15 residues.

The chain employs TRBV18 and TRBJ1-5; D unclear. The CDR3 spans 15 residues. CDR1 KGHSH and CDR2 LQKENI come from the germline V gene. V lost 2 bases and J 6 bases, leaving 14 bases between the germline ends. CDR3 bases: TGTGCCAGCTCACCAACGGCTGTCGCGGGTCAGCCCCAGCATTTT. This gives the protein CASSPTAVAGQPQHF.

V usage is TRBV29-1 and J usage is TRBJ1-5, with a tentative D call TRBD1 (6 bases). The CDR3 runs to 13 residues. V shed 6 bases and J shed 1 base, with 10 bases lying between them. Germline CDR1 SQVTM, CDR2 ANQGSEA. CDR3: CSVRGASNQPQHF. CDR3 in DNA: TGCAGCGTCAGGGGTGCAAGCAATCAGCCCCAGCATTTT.

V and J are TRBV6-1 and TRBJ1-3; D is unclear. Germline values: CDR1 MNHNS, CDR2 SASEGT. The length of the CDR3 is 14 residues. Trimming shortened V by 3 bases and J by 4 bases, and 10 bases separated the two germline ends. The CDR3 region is CASSERGRGNTIYF. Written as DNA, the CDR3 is TGTGCCAGCAGTGAGAGAGGGCGAGGAAACACCATATATTTT.

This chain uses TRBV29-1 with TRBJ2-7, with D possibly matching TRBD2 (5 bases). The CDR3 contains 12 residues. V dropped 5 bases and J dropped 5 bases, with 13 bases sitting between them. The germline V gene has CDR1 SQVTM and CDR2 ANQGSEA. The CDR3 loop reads CSVRIREHEQYF. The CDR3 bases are TGCAGCGTTCGGATACGGGAACACGAGCAGTACTTC.

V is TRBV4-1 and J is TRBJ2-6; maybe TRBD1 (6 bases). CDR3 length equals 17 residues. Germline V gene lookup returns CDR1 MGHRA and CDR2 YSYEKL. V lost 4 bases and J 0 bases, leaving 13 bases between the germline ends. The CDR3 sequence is CASSPGDGSSGANVLTF. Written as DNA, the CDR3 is TGCGCCAGCAGCCCAGGGGACGGCAGCTCTGGGGCCAACGTCCTGACTTTC.

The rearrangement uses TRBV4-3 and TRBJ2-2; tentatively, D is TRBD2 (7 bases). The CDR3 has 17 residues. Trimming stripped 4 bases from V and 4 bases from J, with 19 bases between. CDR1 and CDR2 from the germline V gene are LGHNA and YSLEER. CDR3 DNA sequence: TGCGCCAGCAGCCCAGAGGGAGGGGGAGGATTCACCGGGGAGCTGTTTTTT. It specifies CASSPEGGGGFTGELFF.

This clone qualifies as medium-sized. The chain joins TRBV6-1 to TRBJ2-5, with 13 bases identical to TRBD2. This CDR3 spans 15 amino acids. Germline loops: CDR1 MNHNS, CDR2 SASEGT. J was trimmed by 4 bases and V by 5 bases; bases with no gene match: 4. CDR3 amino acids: CASSTLAGGPETQYF. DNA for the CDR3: TGTGCCAGCAGTACACTAGCGGGGGGGCCAGAGACCCAGTACTTC.

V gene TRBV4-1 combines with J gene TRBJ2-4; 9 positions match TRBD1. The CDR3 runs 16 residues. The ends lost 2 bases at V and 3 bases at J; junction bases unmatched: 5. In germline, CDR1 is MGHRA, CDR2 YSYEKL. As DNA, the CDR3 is TGCGCCAGCAGCCAAAACAGGGGGCTGGACAAAAACATTCAGTACTTC. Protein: CASSQNRGLDKNIQYF.

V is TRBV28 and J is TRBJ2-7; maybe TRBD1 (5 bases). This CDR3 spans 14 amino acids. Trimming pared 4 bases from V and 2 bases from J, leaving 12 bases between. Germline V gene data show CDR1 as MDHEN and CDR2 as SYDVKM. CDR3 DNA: TGTGCCAGCAGTTCGACAGTTCCAGCCTACGAGCAGTACTTC. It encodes CASSSTVPAYEQYF. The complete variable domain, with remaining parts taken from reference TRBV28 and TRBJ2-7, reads DVKVTQSSRYLVKRTGEKVFLECVQDMDHENMFWYRQDPGLGLRLIYFSYDVKMKEKGDIPEGYSVSREKKERFSLILESASTNQTSMYLCASSSTVPAYEQYFGPGTRLTVT.

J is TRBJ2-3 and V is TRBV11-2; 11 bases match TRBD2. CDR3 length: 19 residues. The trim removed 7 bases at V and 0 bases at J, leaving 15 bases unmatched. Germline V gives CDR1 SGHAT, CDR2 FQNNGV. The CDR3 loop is CASTPIEGSGGVSTDTQYF. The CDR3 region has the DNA TGTGCCAGCACCCCTATAGAGGGTAGCGGGGGGGTAAGCACAGATACGCAGTATTTT.

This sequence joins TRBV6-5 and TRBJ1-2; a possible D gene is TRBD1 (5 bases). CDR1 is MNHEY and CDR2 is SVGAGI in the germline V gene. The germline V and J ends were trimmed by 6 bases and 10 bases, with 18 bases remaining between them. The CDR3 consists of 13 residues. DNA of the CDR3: TGTGCCAGCAGGCGGGACCCAATGGGAGTCTACACCTTC. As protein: CASRRDPMGVYTF.